The rows below give T cell receptor beta chains drawn from one sample of a study of CD4+ T cells in melanoma. Clones were sequenced by immunoSEQ multiplex PCR, and TCRdb holds only the in-frame ones, with some missing. The sample consists of over 130,000 clones, approximately 91% of them appearing once. All receptors come from a human donor with melanoma. CDR3s include the opening cysteine and the closing phenylalanine or tryptophan. Each record gives: clone size, J gene, D gene, V gene, CDR3 DNA, CDR3 protein. The D gene is left open where the match is weak. The size of a clone is reported for some rows only, either as once, few or many, or as a class for expanded clones.

clone size: .; J gene: TRBJ2-7; D gene: TRBD1; V gene: TRBV7-8; CDR3 DNA: TGTGCCAGCAGCTTATCGGGCAGGGGGTTGGGCGAGCAGTACTTC; CDR3 protein: CASSLSGRGLGEQYF
clone size: .; J gene: TRBJ1-1; D gene: .; V gene: TRBV5-4; CDR3 DNA: TGTGCCAGCAGCTTGGACAGGACACACACTGAAGCTTTCTTT; CDR3 protein: CASSLDRTHTEAFF
clone size: .; J gene: TRBJ1-5; D gene: .; V gene: TRBV7-9; CDR3 DNA: TGTGCCAGCAGCTTAGCAAGTGACGGAAGCAATCAGCCCCAGCATTTT; CDR3 protein: CASSLASDGSNQPQHF
clone size: .; J gene: TRBJ1-1; D gene: .; V gene: TRBV19; CDR3 DNA: TGTGCCAGTACCGAACGGCTAAACCCCGGGTCAGGCTCCAACACTGAAGCTTTCTTT; CDR3 protein: CASTERLNPGSGSNTEAFF
clone size: .; J gene: TRBJ2-5; D gene: .; V gene: TRBV6-5; CDR3 DNA: TGTGCCAGCAGTTACGTGGGGCTAGAGACCCAGTACTTC; CDR3 protein: CASSYVGLETQYF
clone size: .; J gene: TRBJ2-5; D gene: .; V gene: TRBV18; CDR3 DNA: TGTGCCAGCTCACTAGTAGCCCCACAGCAAGAGACCCAGTACTTC; CDR3 protein: CASSLVAPQQETQYF
clone size: .; J gene: TRBJ2-1; D gene: TRBD2; V gene: TRBV7-8; CDR3 DNA: TGTGCCAGCAGCTTAGGATCTTATACGGGGGGAGCCTACAATGAGCAGTTCTTC; CDR3 protein: CASSLGSYTGGAYNEQFF
clone size: .; J gene: TRBJ2-3; D gene: TRBD2; V gene: TRBV7-9; CDR3 DNA: TGTGCCAGCAGCTTCGGGGGGTTCCGAGATACGCAGTATTTT; CDR3 protein: CASSFGGFRDTQYF
clone size: .; J gene: TRBJ1-6; D gene: .; V gene: TRBV30; CDR3 DNA: TGTGCCTGGAGTCGTGAGGGAAGTCATTCACCCCTCCACTTT; CDR3 protein: CAWSREGSHSPLHF
clone size: .; J gene: TRBJ2-1; D gene: .; V gene: TRBV29-1; CDR3 DNA: TGCAGCGTTGAAGAGGGCCGGGGGAGCTCCTACAATGAGCAGTTCTTC; CDR3 protein: CSVEEGRGSSYNEQFF
clone size: .; J gene: TRBJ1-3; D gene: .; V gene: TRBV15; CDR3 DNA: TGTGCCACCAGCAGAGGGGGAGGGAGTGGAAACACCATATATTTT; CDR3 protein: CATSRGGGSGNTIYF
clone size: .; J gene: TRBJ1-5; D gene: .; V gene: TRBV27; CDR3 DNA: TGTGCCAGCAGTCCACTAAGACAGGGCAATCAGCCCCAGCATTTT; CDR3 protein: CASSPLRQGNQPQHF
clone size: .; J gene: TRBJ2-5; D gene: TRBD1; V gene: TRBV7-9; CDR3 DNA: TGTGCCAGCAGCTCGACAGGGGGCCAGGAGACCCAGTACTTC; CDR3 protein: CASSSTGGQETQYF
clone size: .; J gene: TRBJ1-3; D gene: .; V gene: TRBV27; CDR3 DNA: TGTGCCAGCAGGGGAGGGGTCGGAAACACCATATATTTT; CDR3 protein: CASRGGVGNTIYF
clone size: .; J gene: TRBJ1-1; D gene: .; V gene: TRBV6-1; CDR3 DNA: TGTGCCAGCACCAACATCGGTGAAGCTTTCTTT; CDR3 protein: CASTNIGEAFF
clone size: .; J gene: TRBJ2-5; D gene: .; V gene: TRBV7-3; CDR3 DNA: TGTGCCAGCAGCTTAACAGGGCTAGCCAAAGAGACCCAGTACTTC; CDR3 protein: CASSLTGLAKETQYF
clone size: .; J gene: TRBJ2-7; D gene: .; V gene: TRBV5-1; CDR3 DNA: TGCGCCAGCAGCCGACTAGGATCCTACGAGCAGTACTTC; CDR3 protein: CASSRLGSYEQYF
clone size: .; J gene: TRBJ2-5; D gene: .; V gene: TRBV9; CDR3 DNA: TGTGCCAGCAGCGTAGGCGGCTCCCAAGAGACCCAGTACTTC; CDR3 protein: CASSVGGSQETQYF
clone size: .; J gene: TRBJ2-3; D gene: TRBD2; V gene: TRBV18; CDR3 DNA: TGTGCCAGCTCACCAGCGGGACTAGCGAGGACAGATACGCAGTATTTT; CDR3 protein: CASSPAGLARTDTQYF
clone size: .; J gene: TRBJ1-2; D gene: .; V gene: TRBV7-9; CDR3 DNA: TGTGCCAGCAGCCCGGAGGTGGCACCGAGGGGCTACACCTTC; CDR3 protein: CASSPEVAPRGYTF
clone size: .; J gene: TRBJ1-2; D gene: .; V gene: TRBV5-8; CDR3 DNA: TGTGCCAGCAGCTCTTCCAGGGTTGGCTACACCTTC; CDR3 protein: CASSSSRVGYTF
clone size: .; J gene: TRBJ1-4; D gene: .; V gene: TRBV7-9; CDR3 DNA: TGTGCCAGCAGCTGGGGCCTCGGTAATGAAAAACTGTTTTTT; CDR3 protein: CASSWGLGNEKLFF
clone size: .; J gene: TRBJ1-5; D gene: .; V gene: TRBV19; CDR3 DNA: TGTGCCAGTAGGGAGGGTCCCTACAATCAGCCCCAGCATTTT; CDR3 protein: CASREGPYNQPQHF
clone size: few; J gene: TRBJ2-5; D gene: .; V gene: TRBV12-2; CDR3 DNA: TGTGCAAGAGCGGGGGGGCCCGGAGAGACCCAGTACTTC; CDR3 protein: CARAGGPGETQYF
clone size: .; J gene: TRBJ2-5; D gene: TRBD2; V gene: TRBV27; CDR3 DNA: TGTGCCAGCAGTTTCCTAGCGGAAGGGACCCAGTACTTC; CDR3 protein: CASSFLAEGTQYF
clone size: .; J gene: TRBJ2-2; D gene: TRBD2; V gene: TRBV7-3; CDR3 DNA: TGTGCCAGCAGCTACGCCGCGGGGGTTGGCGGGGAGCTGTTTTTT; CDR3 protein: CASSYAAGVGGELFF
clone size: .; J gene: TRBJ2-1; D gene: .; V gene: TRBV5-1; CDR3 DNA: TGCGCCAGCAGCTTGGCGGCGCTTGGGTCCTACAATGAGCAGTTCTTC; CDR3 protein: CASSLAALGSYNEQFF
clone size: .; J gene: TRBJ1-5; D gene: TRBD1; V gene: TRBV6-6; CDR3 DNA: TGTGCCACAAAAGCCGGGACAGGGGCGTCACATCAGCCCCAGCATTTT; CDR3 protein: CATKAGTGASHQPQHF
clone size: .; J gene: TRBJ1-3; D gene: .; V gene: TRBV7-3; CDR3 DNA: TGTGCCAGCAGCTCAGTATCTGGAAACACCATATATTTT; CDR3 protein: CASSSVSGNTIYF
clone size: .; J gene: TRBJ2-3; D gene: .; V gene: TRBV7-2; CDR3 DNA: TGTGCCAGCAGCTTGCAGAACACAGATACGCAGTATTTT; CDR3 protein: CASSLQNTDTQYF
clone size: .; J gene: TRBJ2-2; D gene: .; V gene: TRBV2; CDR3 DNA: TGTGCCAGCAGTCCGACCGGGACAGGGGAGCTGTTTTTT; CDR3 protein: CASSPTGTGELFF
clone size: few; J gene: TRBJ1-4; D gene: .; V gene: TRBV7-9; CDR3 DNA: TGTGCCAGCAGCCGTCAGGGGAGTGATGAAAAACTGTTTTTT; CDR3 protein: CASSRQGSDEKLFF